This T cell receptor (beta chain) appears in the sequencing data of a study of regulatory T cells in long-lasting Graves disease. Germline V lookup: CDR1 KGHDR, CDR2 SFDVKD. Between the trimmed V and J ends, which lost 9 bases and 1 base, there was a span of 8 bases. The CDR3 is made up of 13 amino acids. This clonotype has at least ten counts. Construction of TCR beta libraries relied on iRepertoire HTBI primers and on Arm-PCR targeting CDR3 regions. Via MiXCR, TCRdb re-called the multiplex PCR reads, giving one row per CDR3 protein. The table lists roughly 500,000 distinct CDR3 sequences, 13% of them singletons. As to time point: newly diagnosed GD, antithyroid drugs for less than 3 months. From PBMCs, RNA was extracted and then used to make the TCR library. These records were also assigned to another study, of T cells in Graves' hyperthyroidism and ophthalmopathy.

The chain uses TRBV24-1 and TRBJ2-2, with D maybe TRBD1 (6 bases). The input for sequencing was peripheral blood mononuclear cells (PBMCs), taken at new diagnosis, from a patient treated with antithyroid drugs. The sequence was obtained from a man between 25 and 39 years old with Graves disease. This CDR3 reads CATSDRNTGELFF. The CDR3 DNA reads TGTGCCACCTCGGACAGGAACACCGGGGAGCTGTTTTTT.